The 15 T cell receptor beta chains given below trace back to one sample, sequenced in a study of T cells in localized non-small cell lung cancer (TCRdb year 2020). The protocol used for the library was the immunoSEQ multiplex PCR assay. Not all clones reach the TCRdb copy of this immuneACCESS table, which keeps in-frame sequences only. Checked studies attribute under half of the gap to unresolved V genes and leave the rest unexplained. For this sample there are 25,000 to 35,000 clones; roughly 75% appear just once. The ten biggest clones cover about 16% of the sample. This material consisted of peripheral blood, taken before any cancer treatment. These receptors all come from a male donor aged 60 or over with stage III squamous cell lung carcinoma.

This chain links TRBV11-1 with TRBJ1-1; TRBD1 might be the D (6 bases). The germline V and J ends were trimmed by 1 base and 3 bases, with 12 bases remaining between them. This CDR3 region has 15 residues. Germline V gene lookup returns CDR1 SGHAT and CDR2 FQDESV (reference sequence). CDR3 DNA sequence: TGTGCCAGCAGCTTAGAATCAGGGGTGTACACTGAAGCTTTCTTT. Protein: CASSLESGVYTEAFF. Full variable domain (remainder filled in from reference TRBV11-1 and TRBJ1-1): EAEVAQSPRYKITEKSQAVAFWCDPISGHATLYWYRQILGQGPELLVQFQDESVVDDSQLPKDRFSAERLKGVDSTLKIQPAELGDSAMYLCASSLESGVYTEAFFGQGTRLTVV.

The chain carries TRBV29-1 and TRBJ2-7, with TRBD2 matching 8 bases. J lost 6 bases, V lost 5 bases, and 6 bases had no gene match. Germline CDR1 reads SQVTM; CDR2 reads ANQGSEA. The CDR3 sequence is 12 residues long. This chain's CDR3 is CSVSREGLEQYF. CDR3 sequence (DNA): TGCAGCGTTTCACGGGAGGGCCTCGAGCAGTACTTC.

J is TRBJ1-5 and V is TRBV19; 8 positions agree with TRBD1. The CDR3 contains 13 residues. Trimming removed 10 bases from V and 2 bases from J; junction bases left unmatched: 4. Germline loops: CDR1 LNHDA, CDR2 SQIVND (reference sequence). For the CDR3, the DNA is TGTGCCACTGGACAGGGCCGCAATCAGCCCCAGCATTTT. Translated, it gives CATGQGRNQPQHF.

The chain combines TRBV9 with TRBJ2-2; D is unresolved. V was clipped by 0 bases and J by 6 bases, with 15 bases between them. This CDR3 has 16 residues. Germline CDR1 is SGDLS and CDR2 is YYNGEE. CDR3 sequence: CASSVELFAEAGELFF. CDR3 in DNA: TGTGCCAGCAGCGTAGAACTTTTCGCTGAAGCCGGGGAGCTGTTTTTT.

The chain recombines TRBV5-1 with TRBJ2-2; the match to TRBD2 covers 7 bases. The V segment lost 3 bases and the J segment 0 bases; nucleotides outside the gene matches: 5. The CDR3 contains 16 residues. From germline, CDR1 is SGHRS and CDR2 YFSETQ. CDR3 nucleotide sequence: TGCGCCAGCAGCTATCTGGGGGGGTCGAACACCGGGGAGCTGTTTTTT. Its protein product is CASSYLGGSNTGELFF.

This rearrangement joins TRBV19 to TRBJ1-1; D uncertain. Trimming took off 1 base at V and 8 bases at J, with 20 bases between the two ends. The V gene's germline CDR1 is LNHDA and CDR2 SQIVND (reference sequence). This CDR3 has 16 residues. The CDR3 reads CASSIAEGRPKPEAFF. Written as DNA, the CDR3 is TGTGCCAGTAGTATAGCGGAAGGGCGGCCCAAACCAGAAGCTTTCTTT.

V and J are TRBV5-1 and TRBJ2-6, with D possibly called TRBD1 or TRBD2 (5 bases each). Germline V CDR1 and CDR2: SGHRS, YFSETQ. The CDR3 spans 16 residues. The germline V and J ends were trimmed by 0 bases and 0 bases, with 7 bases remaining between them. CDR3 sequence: CASSLGDASGANVLTF. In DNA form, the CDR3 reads TGCGCCAGCAGCTTGGGGGACGCCTCTGGGGCCAACGTCCTGACTTTC.

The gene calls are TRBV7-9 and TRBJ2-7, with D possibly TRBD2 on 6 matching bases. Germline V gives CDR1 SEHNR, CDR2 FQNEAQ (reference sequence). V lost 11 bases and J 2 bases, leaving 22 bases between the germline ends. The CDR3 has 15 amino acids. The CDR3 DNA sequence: TGTGCCGGGTTCGACGGGGGAGGCATCCCCTACGAGCAGTACTTC. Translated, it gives CAGFDGGGIPYEQYF. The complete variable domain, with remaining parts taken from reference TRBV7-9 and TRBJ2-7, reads DTGVSQNPRHKITKRGQNVTFRCDPISEHNRLYWYRQTLGQGPEFLTYFQNEAQLEKSRLLSDRFSAERPKGSFSTLEIQRTEQGDSAMYLCAGFDGGGIPYEQYFGPGTRLTVT.

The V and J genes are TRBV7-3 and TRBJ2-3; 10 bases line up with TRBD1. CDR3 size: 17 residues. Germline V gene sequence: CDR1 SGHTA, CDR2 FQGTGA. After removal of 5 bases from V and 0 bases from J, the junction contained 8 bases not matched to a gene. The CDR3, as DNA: TGTGCCAGCAGCCAACGCGGACAGGGGGGTAGCACAGATACGCAGTATTTT. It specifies CASSQRGQGGSTDTQYF.

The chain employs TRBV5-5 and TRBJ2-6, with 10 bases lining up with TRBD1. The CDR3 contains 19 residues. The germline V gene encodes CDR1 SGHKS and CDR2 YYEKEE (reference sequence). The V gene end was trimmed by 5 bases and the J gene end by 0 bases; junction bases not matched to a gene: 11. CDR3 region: CASRITRDRGISGANVLTF. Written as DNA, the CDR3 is TGTGCCAGCAGGATAACGCGGGACAGGGGAATCTCTGGGGCCAACGTCCTGACTTTC.

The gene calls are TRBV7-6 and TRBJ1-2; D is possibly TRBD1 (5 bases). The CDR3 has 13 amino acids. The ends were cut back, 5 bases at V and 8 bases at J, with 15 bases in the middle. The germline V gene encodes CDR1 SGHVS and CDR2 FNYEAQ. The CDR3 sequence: CASSPLGVWGYTF. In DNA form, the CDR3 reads TGTGCCAGCAGCCCGCTAGGGGTTTGGGGCTACACCTTC.

For the CDR3, the DNA is TGTGCCAGCAGCCAAGGGTGGACTACCCCAACCGGGGAGCTGTTTTTT. The encoded protein is CASSQGWTTPTGELFF. This rearrangement joins TRBV14 to TRBJ2-2, with D tentatively TRBD2 (6 bases). Germline-derived CDR1 and CDR2 are SGHDN and FVKESK. V lost 1 base and J 5 bases, leaving 14 bases between the germline ends. CDR3 length: 16 residues.

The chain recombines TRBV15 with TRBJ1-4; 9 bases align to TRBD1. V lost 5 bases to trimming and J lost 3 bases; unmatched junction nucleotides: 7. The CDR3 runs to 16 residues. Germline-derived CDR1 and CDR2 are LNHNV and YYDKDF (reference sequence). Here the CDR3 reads CATSGYRDRANEKLFF. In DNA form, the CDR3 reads TGTGCCACCAGCGGATACCGGGACAGGGCTAATGAAAAACTGTTTTTT.

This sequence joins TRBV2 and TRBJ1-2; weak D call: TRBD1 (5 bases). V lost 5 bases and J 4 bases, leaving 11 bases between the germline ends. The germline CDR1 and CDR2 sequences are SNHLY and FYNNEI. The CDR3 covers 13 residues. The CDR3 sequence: CASSMQGAYGYTF. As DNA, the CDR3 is TGTGCCAGCAGTATGCAGGGAGCCTATGGCTACACCTTC. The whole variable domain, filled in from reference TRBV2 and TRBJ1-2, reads EPEVTQTPSHQVTQMGQEVILRCVPISNHLYFYWYRQILGQKVEFLVSFYNNEISEKSEIFDDQFSVERPDGSNFTLKIRSTKLEDSAMYFCASSMQGAYGYTFGSGTRLTVV.

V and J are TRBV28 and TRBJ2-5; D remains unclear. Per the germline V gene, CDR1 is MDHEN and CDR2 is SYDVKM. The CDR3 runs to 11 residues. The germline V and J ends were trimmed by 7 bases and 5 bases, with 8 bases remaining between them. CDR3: CASTSRETQYF. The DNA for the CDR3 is TGTGCCAGCACTTCTCGGGAGACCCAGTACTTC.